This TCR beta chain was sequenced for a study of cytomegalovirus exposure and HLA in healthy donors. Both 60 Vbeta primers and 13 Jbeta primers went into the PCR. Measured with immunoSEQ multiplex PCR; TCRdb has only the in-frame clones, and not every one. Seen here are about 60,000 clones, approximately 80% observed once, and the top ten hold roughly 3.4%. Only one count was recorded for this clone. Germline values: CDR1 MGHRA, CDR2 YSYEKL. The CDR3 totals 13 residues. Deletions cut 3 bases from V and 3 bases from J, with 8 bases between. The sequenced material came from PBMCs. The TCR sequence derives from a woman aged 40-49 years in good health and CMV-seropositive. The V gene is TRBV4-1, the J gene TRBJ2-5, with TRBD2 as a possible D gene (5 bases). In DNA form, the CDR3 reads TGCGCCAGCAGCCAGGCGAGGGAAGAGACCCAGTACTTC. Translated: CASSQAREETQYF.